The 22 T cell receptor beta chains in this list originate from one sample, sequenced in a study of T cells expressing NK-cell markers. Using the 5' RACE reads, TCRdb records one entry per CDR3 protein without DNA. The listing records about 460,000 distinct CDR3 sequences. Sample: blood T cells: a sorted CD56 or NKG2C T cell subset, CD4+ or CD8+ T cells, or bulk PBMC T cells (not recorded which). The receptors derive from a woman aged 45-60 years in good health.

V usage is TRBV6-2 or TRBV6-3 and J usage is TRBJ1-5. CDR3 length: 12 residues. Germline V lookup: CDR1 MNHEY, CDR2 SVGEGT. The CDR3 sequence is CASSYSYQPQHF.

The chain links TRBV6-2 or TRBV6-3 to TRBJ2-1; the D call of TRBD2 rests on TCRdb alone, since no DNA is present to check it. The CDR3 totals 19 residues. CDR1 and CDR2 from the germline V gene are MNHEY and SVGEGT. The CDR3 sequence: CASSYGGTSGRARMDEQFF.

The chain recombines TRBV2 with TRBJ2-7; absent DNA, TCRdb's TRBD1 call cannot be checked. The CDR3 is made up of 16 amino acids. The germline V gene encodes CDR1 SNHLY and CDR2 FYNNEI. The CDR3: CASSGGKDSGPSEQYF.

The CDR3 protein is CASSARRREGYGYTF. The chain carries TRBV25-1 and TRBJ1-2. CDR1 is MGHDK and CDR2 is SYGVNS in the germline V gene. The length of the CDR3 is 15 residues.

This rearrangement joins TRBV5-1 to TRBJ2-3; checking the TCRdb D call of TRBD2 is not possible without DNA. Germline V gene lookup returns CDR1 SGHRS and CDR2 YFSETQ. There are 15 residues in the CDR3. The chain's CDR3 is CASSPDGGRADTQYF.

This sequence joins TRBV9 and TRBJ2-1; the TCRdb call, TRBD2, lacks DNA for checking. In germline, CDR1 is SGDLS, CDR2 YYNGEE. CDR3 length equals 17 residues. CDR3 sequence: CASSVGVGEGLYNEQFF.

The CDR3 protein is CASSLVGTHTGELFF. This chain links TRBV5-6 with TRBJ2-2; there is no DNA to check the TCRdb D call of TRBD1. Germline loops: CDR1 SGHDT, CDR2 YYEEEE. The CDR3 is 15 amino acids.

V gene TRBV4-1 combines with J gene TRBJ2-5; TCRdb names TRBD1, which stays unverified in the absence of DNA. There are 17 residues in the CDR3. Germline V gene sequence: CDR1 MGHRA, CDR2 YSYEKL. The CDR3: CASSQDGGRGGGETQYF.

The V and J genes are TRBV12-3 or TRBV12-4 and TRBJ2-7; TCRdb picks TRBD1, but there is no DNA to check that call. This CDR3 has 17 residues. The CDR3 region is CASSNPRQGLEAYEQYF.

The chain carries TRBV11-3 and TRBJ2-1; as DNA is missing, the TRBD2 call by TCRdb cannot be tested. The CDR3 consists of 16 residues. Looked up from germline, CDR1 is SGHNT and CDR2 is YENEEA. The CDR3 sequence is CASSRTSGRLRNEQFF.

J is TRBJ2-3 and V is TRBV5-1. The V gene's germline CDR1 is SGHRS and CDR2 YFSETQ. The CDR3 runs to 14 residues. The CDR3: CASSLETSSDTQYF.

This chain connects TRBV3-1 to TRBJ2-4; TCRdb lists TRBD2, though no DNA is available to test this call. The CDR3 extends over 15 amino acids. Germline CDR1 reads LGHDT; CDR2 reads YNNKEL (reference sequence). This chain's CDR3 is CASSQVAGVKNIQYF.

The chain joins TRBV7-9 to TRBJ1-4. CDR3 length: 14 residues. Germline CDR1 is SEHNR and CDR2 is FQNEAQ (reference sequence). This chain's CDR3 is CASSPGWADEKLFF.

The chain combines TRBV5-5 with TRBJ2-7; as DNA is missing, the TRBD2 call by TCRdb cannot be tested. The CDR3 runs 16 residues. Germline lookup yields CDR1 SGHKS and CDR2 YYEKEE (reference sequence). This CDR3 reads CASSSYAGARPHEQYF.

The V and J genes are TRBV12-3 or TRBV12-4 and TRBJ2-1; checking the TCRdb D call of TRBD2 is not possible without DNA. The CDR3 has 17 residues. The CDR3 reads CASSSRGTIISYNEQFF.

The chain carries TRBV12-3 or TRBV12-4 and TRBJ2-1. This CDR3 contains 16 residues. The CDR3 here is CASSFTWGASYNEQFF.

CDR3 amino acids: CASSLGAGSLAIETQYF. The rearrangement joins TRBV7-8 to TRBJ2-5. The germline V gene has CDR1 SGHVS and CDR2 FQNEAQ. The CDR3 is 17 amino acids.

This chain connects TRBV29-1 to TRBJ2-2; TCRdb calls TRBD1, which cannot be checked without DNA. CDR3 length: 13 residues. Looked up from germline, CDR1 is SQVTM and CDR2 is ANQGSEA. The CDR3 loop reads CSAGGHLTGELFF.

The chain couples TRBV2 to TRBJ1-1; TCRdb selects TRBD1, and the lack of DNA leaves this call unchecked. Germline V gene sequence: CDR1 SNHLY, CDR2 FYNNEI. There are 15 residues in the CDR3. The CDR3 sequence is CASSLRTVGLTEAFF.

The chain employs TRBV12-3 or TRBV12-4 and TRBJ1-1; the TRBD1 assignment by TCRdb is unverifiable without DNA. There are 15 residues in the CDR3. The CDR3 spells CASRWGGGTATEAFF.

V is TRBV12-3 or TRBV12-4 and J is TRBJ1-5. The CDR3 has 11 residues. The CDR3 sequence: CASSFGTAQHF.

The chain employs TRBV12-3 or TRBV12-4 and TRBJ2-5; TCRdb outputs TRBD1, but without DNA this stays unchecked. CDR3 length equals 14 residues. The CDR3: CASTRGGLQETQYF.